Listed below are T cell receptor beta chains from one sample, sequenced in a study of shared T cell receptors in the human thymus. Assay used: immunoSEQ multiplex PCR; TCRdb lists only in-frame clones, some missing. The sample records hundreds of thousands of clones, about 90% being singletons. These records were also assigned to another study, of human thymus T cells.

The specimen was thymocytes. The receptors stem from a boy younger than two with a congenital heart defect. The CDR3 runs from the conserved cysteine through the conserved F or W. D genes are given only for firm matches. The listing skips clone size in some rows; elsewhere it reads once, few, many or a size class.

>-|TRBV4-3|TRBD1|TRBJ2-7
TGCGCCAGCAGCCAAGATTGGGGACAGGGGGCCGAGGAGCAGTACTTC
CASSQDWGQGAEEQYF
>-|TRBV28|TRBD2|TRBJ2-3
TGTGCCAGCAGTTCATGGGTCTGGGAGGGCCTTCATACGCAGTATTTT
CASSSWVWEGLHTQYF
>-|TRBV11-1|-|TRBJ2-5
TGTGCCAGCAGCAATCTTGCGGGGGAGACCCAGTACTTC
CASSNLAGETQYF
>-|TRBV12-5|-|TRBJ1-5
TGTGCTAGTGGTCCAGGACCCCACCAGGGACAGCCCCAGCATTTT
CASGPGPHQGQPQHF
>-|TRBV30|TRBD2|TRBJ2-3
TGTGCCTGGAGTGATCTGGGGGGGAGCACAGATACGCAGTATTTT
CAWSDLGGSTDTQYF
>few|TRBV5-8|TRBD1|TRBJ1-5
TGTGCCAGCAGCTTGGGGGACAGGGGGTCTGATAGCAATCAGCCCCAGCATTTT
CASSLGDRGSDSNQPQHF
>-|TRBV28|TRBD1|TRBJ1-1
TGTGCCAGCAGTTTACCAGGGACAGGGGGCACTGAAGCTTTCTTT
CASSLPGTGGTEAFF
>-|TRBV18|TRBD1|TRBJ2-7
TGTGCCAGCTCGGCAGGACAGGAGGTAGGGCTTAGTGACGAGCAGTACTTC
CASSAGQEVGLSDEQYF
>few|TRBV5-4|TRBD2|TRBJ2-7
TGTGCCAGCAGCCTCCGTACCCCCGCGGGAGTAGCCGAGCAGTACTTC
CASSLRTPAGVAEQYF
>-|TRBV7-8|-|TRBJ2-2
TGTGCCAGCAGCTTTGGGGGGAGCACGAACACCGGGGAGCTGTTTTTT
CASSFGGSTNTGELFF
>-|TRBV15|TRBD2|TRBJ2-7
TGTGCCACCAGCAGAGTCCCGAGCGGGAGTAAGGACGAGCAGTACTTC
CATSRVPSGSKDEQYF
>-|TRBV14|TRBD2|TRBJ2-3
TGTGCCAGCAGCCCCCCCCGAGCGGGGGGCCTAGATACGCAGTATTTT
CASSPPRAGGLDTQYF
>-|TRBV27|-|TRBJ1-5
TGTGCCAGCAGTTCCGGAGTCCTCAATCAGCCCCAGCATTTT
CASSSGVLNQPQHF
>-|TRBV18|TRBD2|TRBJ2-7
TGTGCCAGCTCACTGAGGACTAGCGGAAAACTCTCCTACGAGCAGTACTTC
CASSLRTSGKLSYEQYF
>-|TRBV29-1|TRBD1|TRBJ2-5
TGCAGCGTTGCGGACAGGGTGGCAGAGACCCAGTACTTC
CSVADRVAETQYF
>-|TRBV6-1|-|TRBJ1-2
TGTGCCAGCCGGGACAAACCCAACTATGGCTACACCTTC
CASRDKPNYGYTF
>few|TRBV20-1|-|TRBJ2-3
TGCAGCGCTACGGGGTCAGATACGCAGTATTTT
CSATGSDTQYF
>-|TRBV27|TRBD1|TRBJ1-1
TGTGCCAGCAGTTTATCCCCAGGGGGCATTGGGATGAACACTGAAGCTTTCTTT
CASSLSPGGIGMNTEAFF
>-|TRBV4-1|TRBD2|TRBJ2-1
TGCGCCAGCAGCCAAGTGTCACGGGAGGGCCACAGCAATGAGCAGTTCTTC
CASSQVSREGHSNEQFF
>-|TRBV10-1|-|TRBJ2-7
TGCGCCAGAACGCCGGTGCGGCCCTACGAGCAGTACTTC
CARTPVRPYEQYF
>-|TRBV20-1|-|TRBJ2-1
TGCAGTGGGGCCCACAATGAGCAGTTCTTC
CSGAHNEQFF
>few|TRBV28|-|TRBJ1-5
TGTGCCAGCAGTCTCAATCAGCCCCAGCATTTT
CASSLNQPQHF
>once|TRBV11-2|-|TRBJ2-1
TGTGCCAGCAGCTGGGGTCCTGGGAGTAGGCATGAGCAGTTCTTC
CASSWGPGSRHEQFF
>-|TRBV29-1|TRBD1|TRBJ1-3
TGCAGCGTTGAAGATCAACGAGGTTATCCCGGGGACAGGGTCTCTGGAAACACCATATATTTT
CSVEDQRGYPGDRVSGNTIYF
>-|TRBV28|TRBD1|TRBJ2-1
TGTGCCAGCAGTTCCCCCGACAGGGAGCACTCCTACAATGAGCAGTTCTTC
CASSSPDREHSYNEQFF
>once|TRBV29-1|-|TRBJ2-1
TGCAGCGTGGGGCAGGGTCGGAATGAGCAGTTCTTC
CSVGQGRNEQFF
>-|TRBV6-5|TRBD2|TRBJ2-1
TGTGCCAGCAAGCTTAGCGGGTCCTACAATGAGCAGTTCTTC
CASKLSGSYNEQFF
>-|TRBV19|TRBD1|TRBJ2-3
TGTGCCAGTACTACGGGACAGGGGATGTCCACAGATACGCAGTATTTT
CASTTGQGMSTDTQYF
>-|TRBV27|-|TRBJ1-5
TGTGCCAGTAAACACAATAGCAATCAGCCCCAGCATTTT
CASKHNSNQPQHF
>-|TRBV7-2|-|TRBJ1-1
TGTGCCAGCAGCTTGACAGAAGCTTTCTTT
CASSLTEAFF
>-|TRBV29-1|TRBD2|TRBJ2-7
TGCAGCGTTGAACCCACGACTAGCGGGAGGGCCCTCGTCCACGAGCAGTACTTC
CSVEPTTSGRALVHEQYF
>-|TRBV27|TRBD2|TRBJ2-7
TGTGCCAGCAGTTTCGGGACTAGCGGAACCCCCTCCTACGAGCAGTACTTC
CASSFGTSGTPSYEQYF
>few|TRBV25-1|TRBD2|TRBJ2-1
TGTGCCAGCAGTGTGGGACTAGCGGGAGAGCAGTTCTTC
CASSVGLAGEQFF
>-|TRBV10-3|TRBD1|TRBJ1-5
TGTGCCATCAGTGAGCACAGGGGAAACAATCAGCCCCAGCATTTT
CAISEHRGNNQPQHF
>-|TRBV9|-|TRBJ2-2
TGTGCCAGCAGCCCGGGCCCAGGGGGGTCCGGGGAGCTGTTTTTT
CASSPGPGGSGELFF
>-|TRBV29-1|TRBD2|TRBJ2-1
TGCAGCGTTGGTCTAGCGGGAGGAAGTGAGCAGTTCTTC
CSVGLAGGSEQFF
>-|TRBV6-4|TRBD1|TRBJ1-2
TGTGCCAGCAGTGATGGGACAGGGGTCGGCTACACCTTC
CASSDGTGVGYTF
>-|TRBV7-9|-|TRBJ1-1
TGTGCCAGCAGCTTAGTGACAGATAATGAAGCTTTCTTT
CASSLVTDNEAFF
>-|TRBV7-9|TRBD1|TRBJ1-2
TGTGCCAGCAGCTTAACAGGGGGGATGGACTACACCTTC
CASSLTGGMDYTF
>-|TRBV27|TRBD1|TRBJ2-6
TGTGCCAGCAGTCTCGGGACAGGGACCTCTGGGGCCAACGTCCTGACTTTC
CASSLGTGTSGANVLTF
>-|TRBV4-3|-|TRBJ2-5
TGCGCCAGCAGCCCGAGGAGGGTGGAGACCCAGTACTTC
CASSPRRVETQYF
>-|TRBV28|-|TRBJ2-3
TGTGCCAGCAGCTTACGGTACACGGGAGGGGGCCAGGATACGCAGTATTTT
CASSLRYTGGGQDTQYF
>-|TRBV4-3|TRBD2|TRBJ2-1
TGCGCCAGCAGCCAACTACGCGGGAGGGTTAATGAGCAGTTCTTC
CASSQLRGRVNEQFF
>-|TRBV5-1|TRBD1|TRBJ2-7
TGCGCCAGCAGCTTACTTCAAGACAGGGCCTACGAGCAGTACTTC
CASSLLQDRAYEQYF
>-|TRBV12-5|-|TRBJ2-5
TGTGCTAGTGGTTTTGGGGGGGCCCAAGAGACCCAGTACTTC
CASGFGGAQETQYF
>-|TRBV7-2|-|TRBJ2-3
TGTGCCAGCAGCCCATCGGAGGACTTCACAGATACGCAGTATTTT
CASSPSEDFTDTQYF
>-|TRBV27|-|TRBJ1-1
TGTGCCAGCAGGACTTTCCGGGACACCCCCCGGAGCACTGAAGCTTTCTTT
CASRTFRDTPRSTEAFF
>-|TRBV15|-|TRBJ1-6
TGTGCCACCAGCAGAGTGGGGGGTTTCTCCTATAATTCACCCCTCCACTTT
CATSRVGGFSYNSPLHF
>-|TRBV6-5|-|TRBJ1-1
TGTGCCAGCAGTTCGCTCTTGGACAGCACTGAAGCTTTCTTT
CASSSLLDSTEAFF
>-|TRBV7-6|-|TRBJ2-7
TGTGCCAGCAGCTTGGGGCAGAACAACTACGAGCAGTACTTC
CASSLGQNNYEQYF
>-|TRBV29-1|TRBD2|TRBJ2-7
TGCAGCGCCGCAGAATTCCGTACTAGCGGGAGTCACTACGAGCAGTACTTC
CSAAEFRTSGSHYEQYF
>-|TRBV28|TRBD1|TRBJ2-3
TGTGCCAGCAGTACACCACAGGGGGGAGCGCAGTATTTT
CASSTPQGGAQYF
>-|TRBV7-9|-|TRBJ1-5
TGTGCCAGCAGGAAACGAAAAGGGGTAGCCCATAGCAATCAGCCCCAGCATTTT
CASRKRKGVAHSNQPQHF
>-|TRBV29-1|-|TRBJ1-4
TGCAGCGCACGACAGGTTATAAACGAAAAACTGTTTTTT
CSARQVINEKLFF
>-|TRBV27|TRBD2|TRBJ2-7
TGTGCCAGCGCGCTAATTAGCGGGGGGGCCCACGAGCAGTACTTC
CASALISGGAHEQYF
>once|TRBV6-5|TRBD1|TRBJ1-2
TGTGCCAGCAGTTTTGGGACAGGGGGCGCATATGGCTACACCTTC
CASSFGTGGAYGYTF
>-|TRBV29-1|-|TRBJ2-1
TGCAGCGTTGACATGCGTTCCGGGTTTAGCTCCTACAATGAGCAGTTCTTC
CSVDMRSGFSSYNEQFF
>once|TRBV14|TRBD2|TRBJ2-1
TGTGCCAGCAGCCAAGTTTGGCTAGCGGGGGTGAATGAGCAGTTCTTC
CASSQVWLAGVNEQFF